The TCR beta chain under discussion was sequenced for a study of blood T cells in healthy people across ages. The use of a sample-barcoded 5' primer and a J-beta primer mix characterized a second PCR of roughly 6 to 11 cycles. TCRdb re-derived calls from the 5' RACE reads in MiXCR, one entry per CDR3 protein. The sample lists some 1.6 million distinct CDR3 sequences; about 32% were seen once. Details on this clonotype: Its antigen is undetermined.

The study recruited healthy Caucasian donors from Russia who were aged about 6 to 90. Whenever a sample was processed, at least 7 million PBMCs were isolated. The CDR3 loop spans 15 amino acids. The V gene lost 5 bases and the J gene lost 8 bases, with 19 bases spanning the gap. Findings of the study overall: It was the long-lived donors that had more naive CD4+ cells and higher diversity than aged donors. Diversity was estimated from one million T cells, and these estimates were considered underestimates.

J is TRBJ2-4 and V is TRBV12-3 or TRBV12-4, with D maybe TRBD2 (6 bases). Material for sequencing was blood. The source of this sequence is a woman aged 25-40 years in good health. CDR3 coding DNA: TGTGCCAGCAGTCCTAGCTGGAGGGATGGGGACATTCAGTACTTC. This translates into CASSPSWRDGDIQYF.